This TCR beta chain is drawn from a study of blood T cell repertoires in COVID-19. Study details: From T cells, B-cell-depleted T cells, or PBMCs came the material, which was cDNA or gDNA.

Participant-reported clinical history was the basis for cohort assignment. Recovery meant two consecutive negative NP/OP PCR tests, professional clearance, or resolved symptoms. How the authors handled the data: Reference gene primer amplification yielded estimated nucleated cell counts. Sequencing used immunoSEQ multiplex PCR; TCRdb keeps in-frame clones, though not all of them. V, J and clone size are taken as reported in that table, and D and trimming were inferred from the DNA itself. The table shows some 140,000 clones, with about 80% occurring only once. This clonotype was obtained from a man in his fifties or sixties who had recovered from COVID-19. Material: PBMCs or T cells enriched from blood (not recorded which).

In DNA form, the CDR3 reads TGTGCCAGCAGCTTAGCTGCGGGGGAGAAGTTTGTAAATGAGCAGTTCTTC. Translating it yields CASSLAAGEKFVNEQFF. The chain employs TRBV7-6 and TRBJ2-1; 7 bases are shared with TRBD2. V gave up 0 bases and J gave up 7 bases; unmatched junction bases: 12. The CDR3 runs 17 residues. In germline, CDR1 is SGHVS, CDR2 FNYEAQ.